The 5 T cell receptor beta chains below all came from one sample that was sequenced in a study of T cell responses to AZD1222 COVID-19 vaccine. Measured with immunoSEQ multiplex PCR; TCRdb has only the in-frame clones, and not every one. The profile shows about 140,000 clones, roughly 90% of them singletons. The sequencing here drew on peripheral blood, taken 28 days after the second AZD1222 dose. The receptors were sampled from an adult who received the AZD1222 COVID-19 vaccine.

This clone was seen more than once but under ten times. CDR3 sequence reads: CASSLDSSGGKQFF. CDR3 nucleotide sequence: TGTGCCAGCAGCTTAGACTCTAGCGGGGGAAAGCAGTTCTTC. The chain joins TRBV11-3 to TRBJ2-1, with 10 positions matching TRBD2. Trimming removed 0 bases from V and 11 bases from J; junction bases left unmatched: 4. The CDR3 covers 14 residues. Looked up from germline, CDR1 is SGHNT and CDR2 is YENEEA. The full variable domain, its missing parts supplied by reference TRBV11-3 and TRBJ2-1, is EAGVVQSPRYKIIEKKQPVAFWCNPISGHNTLYWYLQNLGQGPELLIRYENEEAVDDSQLPKDRFSAERLKGVDSTLKIQPAELGDSAVYLCASSLDSSGGKQFFGPGTRLTVL.

V is TRBV7-2 and J is TRBJ1-6; perhaps TRBD1 as D (6 bases). Germline V lookup: CDR1 SGHTA, CDR2 FQGNSA. The CDR3 sequence is 14 residues long. V was cut by 6 bases and J by 13 bases, with 19 bases left in between. DNA of the CDR3: TGTGCCAGCAGTCCCCCCGGGGGCCAAATCCCCCTCCACTTT. Residues: CASSPPGGQIPLHF.

The gene calls are TRBV5-1 and TRBJ2-7; 14 bases match TRBD2. The V gene's germline CDR1 is SGHRS and CDR2 YFSETQ. Germline trimming cut 4 bases from V and 7 bases from J; bases unmatched to any gene: 1. The CDR3 totals 13 residues. The DNA of the CDR3 is TGCGCCAGCAGCCGACTAGCGGGAGGGGAGCAGTACTTC. Amino acids: CASSRLAGGEQYF.

The chain employs TRBV6-6 and TRBJ1-5; no definite D call. Trimming shortened V by 6 bases and J by 4 bases, and 13 bases separated the two germline ends. Germline V gives CDR1 MNHNY, CDR2 SVGAGI (reference sequence). The CDR3 loop spans 14 amino acids. As DNA, the CDR3 is TGTGCCAGCAGCAGAATTGATGGGAATCAGCCCCAGCATTTT. Residues: CASSRIDGNQPQHF.

This rearrangement joins TRBV27 to TRBJ2-1; D may match TRBD1 or TRBD2 (6 bases each). Trimming removed 2 bases from V and 5 bases from J, with 16 bases in between. There are 16 residues in the CDR3. Germline loops: CDR1 MNHEY, CDR2 SMNVEV (reference sequence). The CDR3 sequence is CASSLRGPEYHNEQFF. The CDR3 DNA follows: TGTGCCAGCAGTTTACGGGGGCCCGAATATCACAATGAGCAGTTCTTC.